The entry that follows covers one T cell receptor beta chain sequence. What it binds is not known. This sample was included in a study of glioma-infiltrating T cells. Study context: Samples included WHO grade II oligodendrogliomas or astrocytomas and initial-diagnosis grade IV glioblastomas.

Using RNA template, CDR3s of TCR alpha and beta were amplified with iRepertoire arm-PCR. For one-step reverse transcription and amplification, roughly 100-400 ng of tissue mRNA or PBMC total RNA was used. One entry per CDR3 protein, called by TCRdb with MiXCR from the multiplex PCR reads. The sample shows a few hundred thousand distinct CDR3 sequences, less than 50% of them seen only once. Regarding the study as a whole: Non-neoplastic patients had below-expected tissue-blood divergence, while all gliomas exceeded expectation.

Trimming took 2 bases from V and 2 from J, leaving 13 bases between them. The CDR3 loop spans 15 amino acids. CDR1 SGHTA and CDR2 FQGNSA come from the germline V gene. The sequenced sample consisted of glioma tissue, nonneoplastic brain tissue, or PBMCs (not recorded which). The TCR originated in a human donor with low-grade glioma or glioblastoma, undergoing nonglioma brain surgery, or in good health (not recorded which). The chain carries TRBV7-2 and TRBJ2-7; D perhaps matches TRBD1 (6 bases). CDR3 sequence (DNA): TGTGCCAGCAGCTTATCTTTTCCAGGGGCCTACGAGCAGTACTTC. Translated: CASSLSFPGAYEQYF.